The 29 T cell receptor beta chains below come from one sample, sequenced in a study of OX40 agonist ivuxolimab in advanced cancers. Assay used: immunoSEQ multiplex PCR; TCRdb lists only in-frame clones, some missing. The sample has under 20,000 clones, more than 75% seen once. Specimen: CD4+ or CD8+ T cells sorted from blood, collected in a trial of the OX40 agonist ivuxolimab. The receptors here all came from an adult with an advanced solid tumor such as melanoma, head and neck, liver or kidney cancer.

CDR3 residues: CASSISVGGDSNQPQHF. The CDR3, as DNA: TGTGCCAGTAGTATTTCGGTTGGCGGTGATAGCAATCAGCCCCAGCATTTT. This rearrangement joins TRBV19 to TRBJ1-5; D not resolved. V was cut by 3 bases and J by 0 bases, with 15 bases left in between. The CDR3 covers 17 residues. Per germline, CDR1 LNHDA and CDR2 SQIVND (reference sequence). Variable domain in full (rest from reference TRBV19 and TRBJ1-5): DGGITQSPKYLFRKEGQNVTLSCEQNLNHDAMYWYRQDPGQGLRLIYYSQIVNDFQKGDIAEGYSVSREKKESFPLTVTSAQKNPTAFYLCASSISVGGDSNQPQHFGDGTRLSIL.

This clone was seen once. V gene TRBV5-1 combines with J gene TRBJ2-5, with D tentatively TRBD1 (6 bases). The CDR3 length is 13 residues. From germline, CDR1 is SGHRS and CDR2 YFSETQ. With 8 bases removed from V and 5 bases from J, the gap between germline ends came to 16 bases. CDR3 coding DNA: TGCGCCAGTACCGCCAGGGGTCTGGAGACCCAGTACTTC. Protein: CASTARGLETQYF.

V gene TRBV5-4 combines with J gene TRBJ2-5; D possibly corresponds to TRBD2 (6 bases). Between the trimmed V and J ends, which lost 4 bases and 3 bases, there was a span of 13 bases. Germline V gene data show CDR1 as SGHNT and CDR2 as YYREEE (reference sequence). This CDR3 spans 14 amino acids. For the CDR3, the DNA is TGTGCCAGCAGCACCGGGACTTCGAAAGAGACCCAGTACTTC. Translation: CASSTGTSKETQYF.

This chain connects TRBV19 to TRBJ2-2; D not certain. Per the germline V gene, CDR1 is LNHDA and CDR2 is SQIVND (reference sequence). This CDR3 spans 13 amino acids. The ends were cut back, 3 bases at V and 6 bases at J, with 8 bases in the middle. Written as DNA, the CDR3 is TGTGCCAGTAGTATCCGGGCCCCCGGGGAGCTGTTTTTT. Amino acids: CASSIRAPGELFF.

V is TRBV2 and J is TRBJ2-7; maybe TRBD1 (6 bases). The CDR3 spans 15 residues. Trimming pared 7 bases from V and 2 bases from J, leaving 18 bases between. CDR1 and CDR2 from the germline V gene are SNHLY and FYNNEI. The CDR3 region is CASNVGTIRTYEQYF. The CDR3 DNA sequence: TGTGCCAGCAATGTTGGGACAATTCGAACCTACGAGCAGTACTTC. Complete variable domain (other parts from reference TRBV2 and TRBJ2-7): EPEVTQTPSHQVTQMGQEVILRCVPISNHLYFYWYRQILGQKVEFLVSFYNNEISEKSEIFDDQFSVERPDGSNFTLKIRSTKLEDSAMYFCASNVGTIRTYEQYFGPGTRLTVT.

The chain employs TRBV28 and TRBJ2-2; 8 bases match TRBD2. The CDR3 is 14 residues long. Germline assignment: CDR1 MDHEN and CDR2 SYDVKM. Unmatched junction bases numbered 6, after V lost 7 bases and J lost 5 bases. CDR3 in amino acids: CASNLGTRTGELFF. The DNA for the CDR3 is TGTGCCAGCAACCTCGGGACTAGGACCGGGGAGCTGTTTTTT.

V is TRBV10-1 and J is TRBJ1-4; D remains ambiguous. CDR1 and CDR2 (germline): WNHNN, SYGVQD (reference sequence). There are 15 residues in the CDR3. The V end lost 3 bases, the J end lost 1 base, and 9 bases lay between the germline ends. The CDR3 DNA is TGCGCCAGCAGTGATAGTGGAGGAACTAATGAAAAACTGTTTTTT. Translated: CASSDSGGTNEKLFF.

This rearrangement joins TRBV19 to TRBJ2-3; 10 nucleotides match TRBD2. This CDR3 has 15 residues. Trimming took 4 bases from V and 5 from J; bases not matched to a gene: 6. Germline assignment: CDR1 LNHDA and CDR2 SQIVND (reference sequence). This CDR3 is CASSTSGRAEDTQYF. CDR3 DNA sequence: TGTGCCAGTAGTACAAGCGGGAGGGCCGAAGATACGCAGTATTTT.

The V gene is TRBV4-1, the J gene TRBJ1-5; unclear D gene. CDR1 is MGHRA and CDR2 is YSYEKL in the germline V gene. V gave up 0 bases and J gave up 3 bases, with 9 bases separating them. The CDR3 has 15 amino acids. DNA of the CDR3: TGCGCCAGCAGCCAAGATCCGGGGTTCAATCAGCCCCAGCATTTT. Translation: CASSQDPGFNQPQHF.

The V and J genes are TRBV9 and TRBJ2-2; no firm D call. The CDR3 is made up of 12 amino acids. Deletions cut 4 bases from V and 9 bases from J, with 10 bases between. The germline CDR1 and CDR2 sequences are SGDLS and YYNGEE. The CDR3 bases are TGTGCCAGCAGCCTCTCGACTTGGGAGCTGTTTTTT. Amino acid sequence: CASSLSTWELFF.

The V call is TRBV6-5, the J call TRBJ2-5, with D maybe TRBD1 (5 bases). Trimming removed 7 bases from V and 5 bases from J, with 17 bases in between. Germline-derived CDR1 and CDR2 are MNHEY and SVGAGI. This CDR3 spans 14 amino acids. The CDR3 DNA sequence: TGTGCCAGCAAGGGGATGTGGAATTTGGAGACCCAGTACTTC. The encoded protein is CASKGMWNLETQYF.

The gene calls are TRBV27 and TRBJ2-7, with D unresolved. Germline V CDR1 and CDR2: MNHEY, SMNVEV (reference sequence). The CDR3 is 14 residues long. V gave up 5 bases and J gave up 0 bases, with 11 bases separating them. CDR3: CASSPRWSSYEQYF. DNA for the CDR3: TGTGCCAGCAGTCCCAGGTGGAGCTCCTACGAGCAGTACTTC.

The CDR3 is CASTEKGNEQYF. CDR3 DNA sequence: TGTGCCAGCACAGAAAAAGGGAACGAGCAGTACTTC. This rearrangement joins TRBV28 to TRBJ2-7; D not certain. The length of the CDR3 is 12 residues. Germline CDR1 and CDR2: MDHEN and SYDVKM. V lost 7 bases to trimming and J lost 5 bases, with 12 bases between them.

This clone was observed a few times. This sequence joins TRBV29-1 and TRBJ1-2, with 7 positions matching TRBD1. This CDR3 spans 12 amino acids. CDR1 and CDR2 (germline): SQVTM, ANQGSEA. The V gene end was trimmed by 6 bases and the J gene end by 7 bases; junction bases not matched to a gene: 8. The DNA for the CDR3 is TGCAGCGTGAGGGACAGCCTAGGTGGCTACACCTTC. As protein: CSVRDSLGGYTF.

Only a few counts were recorded for this clone. J is TRBJ2-7 and V is TRBV29-1; TRBD1 agrees at 10 bases. From germline, CDR1 is SQVTM and CDR2 ANQGSEA. V was clipped by 6 bases and J by 0 bases; unmatched bases: 8. The CDR3 spans 15 residues. CDR3 DNA: TGCAGCGTGTTACTGGGACAGGGGAGCTCCTACGAGCAGTACTTC. This encodes CSVLLGQGSSYEQYF.

The chain links TRBV5-6 to TRBJ2-5, with D possibly being TRBD2 (6 bases). The CDR3 sequence is 17 residues long. V dropped 4 bases and J dropped 0 bases, with 19 bases sitting between them. The germline CDR1 and CDR2 sequences are SGHDT and YYEEEE. The CDR3 reads CASSPTRTTRNQETQYF. The DNA of the CDR3 is TGTGCCAGCAGCCCGACGAGGACTACCCGCAACCAAGAGACCCAGTACTTC.

The V and J genes are TRBV14 and TRBJ2-3, with TRBD2 matching over 9 bases. CDR3 length: 17 residues. V shed 0 bases, J shed 4 bases, and the junction held 8 bases outside the gene matches. Germline CDR1 and CDR2: SGHDN and FVKESK. The CDR3 bases are TGTGCCAGCAGCCAAGATCCCGCGGGAGGGCCTTCAGATACGCAGTATTTT. Amino acid sequence: CASSQDPAGGPSDTQYF.

The chain links TRBV5-8 to TRBJ2-3, with D unclear. The CDR3 loop spans 15 amino acids. CDR1 is SGHTS and CDR2 is YDEGEE in the germline V gene. Trimming stripped 3 bases from V and 4 bases from J, with 15 bases between. The CDR3 nucleotides read TGTGCCAGCAGCTCCCGGGCCCATAGGGCAGATACGCAGTATTTT. Protein: CASSSRAHRADTQYF.

The rearrangement links TRBV5-8 to TRBJ2-4; D not resolved. V was cut by 4 bases and J by 9 bases, with 14 bases left in between. Per the germline V gene, CDR1 is SGHTS and CDR2 is YDEGEE. The CDR3 has 13 amino acids. CDR3 region: CASSETRRSIQYF. DNA for the CDR3: TGTGCCAGCAGCGAGACCCGACGGAGCATTCAGTACTTC.

The chain links TRBV7-6 to TRBJ2-3; TRBD1 might be the D (6 bases). Germline V lookup: CDR1 SGHVS, CDR2 FNYEAQ. The CDR3 consists of 15 residues. V was shortened by 6 bases and J by 1 base, with 14 bases between the two germline ends. DNA of the CDR3: TGTGCCAGCAGTTCCTCGGGACATCGCACAGATACGCAGTATTTT. As protein: CASSSSGHRTDTQYF.

This clone was recorded a few times. The rearrangement uses TRBV19 and TRBJ1-2; no firm D call. The V gene's germline CDR1 is LNHDA and CDR2 SQIVND (reference sequence). The length of the CDR3 is 16 residues. V lost 5 bases, J lost 6 bases, and 22 bases lay in between. CDR3 sequence reads: CASSPDGTNPFDGYTF. CDR3 coding DNA: TGTGCCAGTAGTCCCGATGGAACAAACCCTTTTGATGGCTACACCTTC.

The chain couples TRBV10-2 to TRBJ1-1; tentative D call: TRBD1 (6 bases). Trimming removed 7 bases from V and 4 bases from J, with 13 bases in between. In germline, CDR1 is WSHSY, CDR2 SAAADI. The CDR3 totals 13 residues. CDR3 in amino acids: CASTTGGVTEAFF. As DNA, the CDR3 is TGCGCCAGCACCACGGGGGGCGTCACTGAAGCTTTCTTT.

The J gene is TRBJ2-3, the V gene TRBV19; 9 bases line up with TRBD2. Germline CDR1 reads LNHDA; CDR2 reads SQIVND (reference sequence). The length of the CDR3 is 17 residues. Trimming at V came to 5 bases and at J to 0 bases, leaving 9 bases not matched to a gene. The CDR3 region is CASSLVGLAHSTDTQYF. In DNA, the CDR3 is TGTGCCAGTAGTCTAGTCGGACTAGCGCATAGCACAGATACGCAGTATTTT.

The chain couples TRBV5-1 to TRBJ2-3; 14 bases are shared with TRBD2. The CDR3 runs to 17 residues. The ends lost 0 bases at V and 2 bases at J; junction bases unmatched: 2. CDR1 is SGHRS and CDR2 is YFSETQ in the germline V gene. The CDR3 spells CASSLGTSGRNTDTQYF. CDR3 DNA sequence: TGCGCCAGCAGCTTGGGGACTAGCGGGAGGAACACAGATACGCAGTATTTT. The variable domain in full, completed from reference TRBV5-1 and TRBJ2-3, reads KAGVTQTPRYLIKTRGQQVTLSCSPISGHRSVSWYQQTPGQGLQFLFEYFSETQRNKGNFPGRFSGRQFSNSRSEMNVSTLELGDSALYLCASSLGTSGRNTDTQYFGPGTRLTVL.

V gene TRBV10-2 combines with J gene TRBJ2-5, with a weak D call TRBD1 (6 bases). Judging by the DNA end, TRBJ2-7 fits better; the J call may be wrong. Germline CDR1 reads WSHSY; CDR2 reads SAAADI. The CDR3 is made up of 13 amino acids. The CDR3: CAAGDNSTYEQYF. The CDR3 DNA reads as TGCGCCGCAGGGGACAACTCAACCTACGAGCAGTACTTC.

This chain uses TRBV30 with TRBJ2-5; TRBD2 agrees at 10 bases. The CDR3 sequence is 14 residues long. Germline trimming cut 2 bases from V and 5 bases from J; bases unmatched to any gene: 5. The germline V gene encodes CDR1 GTSNPN and CDR2 SVGIG (reference sequence). The CDR3 spells CAWSPGLASETQYF. In nucleotides, the CDR3 is TGTGCCTGGAGTCCGGGACTAGCGTCGGAGACCCAGTACTTC.

The V call is TRBV12-1, the J call TRBJ2-7; the table's D gene call, TRBD1, was not cross checked with the DNA. TRBV12-1 is an annotated pseudogene. The CDR3 runs to 14 residues. The CDR3 sequence: CASRGGQGSYEQYF. The CDR3, as DNA: TGTGCCAGCAGGGGCGGACAGGGGTCCTACGAGCAGTACTTC.

The rearrangement uses TRBV29-1 and TRBJ1-1; TRBD1 is a possible D gene (5 bases). The CDR3 is 14 amino acids. Germline lookup yields CDR1 SQVTM and CDR2 ANQGSEA. Trimming took off 6 bases at V and 6 bases at J, with 20 bases between the two ends. In nucleotides, the CDR3 is TGCAGCGTAAACCTGGGGACCGGTGCCGCTGAAGCTTTCTTT. Protein product: CSVNLGTGAAEAFF.

The gene calls are TRBV10-3 and TRBJ2-7; 11 positions agree with TRBD1. The ends lost 5 bases at V and 2 bases at J; junction bases unmatched: 8. The CDR3 is 16 amino acids. Germline CDR1 reads ENHRY; CDR2 reads SYGVKD. CDR3 sequence (DNA): TGTGCCATCAGTCCCACCGGACAGGGGGCAGCCTACGAGCAGTACTTC. Translating it yields CAISPTGQGAAYEQYF.